The rows below give T cell receptor beta chains drawn from one sample of a study of T cell repertoires in cytomegalovirus infection. TCRdb re-called the reads through MiXCR, storing one row per CDR3 protein. The sample lists 900,000 to 950,000 distinct CDR3 sequences, approximately 31% occurring once. No antigen is known for these receptors. The source was cultured CD8+ T cells from PBMCs, collected from culture after CMV antigen stimulation. The receptors were sampled from a human donor in good health (CMV status not recorded). Some clones in this sample may be carry-over from other donors' samples. The CDR3 runs from the conserved cysteine through the conserved F or W. Fields, in order: CDR3 DNA, CDR3 protein, D gene, V gene, clone size, J gene. A D gene is named only where the DNA matches it firmly. Where a row states a size, it is once, few, many or the class of an expanded clone; other rows omit it.

cdr3_nt: TGCAGTGCTAGGGCCTCTAACCCGAACACTGAAGCTTTCTTT
cdr3_aa: CSARASNPNTEAFF
d_call: NA
v_call: TRBV20-1
clone_size: NA
j_call: TRBJ1-1

cdr3_nt: TGTGCCATCAGTACGATAAGGGGGCAGGACACTGAAGCTTTCTTT
cdr3_aa: CAISTIRGQDTEAFF
d_call: TRBD1
v_call: TRBV10-3
clone_size: NA
j_call: TRBJ1-1

cdr3_nt: TGTGCCAGCAGCTTAAAGGGGACCGGGGAGCTGTTTTTT
cdr3_aa: CASSLKGTGELFF
d_call: NA
v_call: TRBV5-4
clone_size: many
j_call: TRBJ2-2

cdr3_nt: TGTGCCAGCAGTTTCTTCCCGGAAACCTACAATGAGCAGTTCTTC
cdr3_aa: CASSFFPETYNEQFF
d_call: NA
v_call: TRBV6-5
clone_size: few
j_call: TRBJ2-1

cdr3_nt: TGTGCCAGCAGTGCCATGGACAGGACCTTTCAGCCCCAGCATTTT
cdr3_aa: CASSAMDRTFQPQHF
d_call: TRBD1
v_call: TRBV6-1
clone_size: few
j_call: TRBJ1-5

cdr3_nt: TGTGCCAGCACCCCCGTAGGCGGGGGGGGAGAGACCCAGTACTTC
cdr3_aa: CASTPVGGGGETQYF
d_call: TRBD2
v_call: TRBV6-5
clone_size: few
j_call: TRBJ2-5

cdr3_nt: TGTGCCACCAGTGATTCGATGAAGGGATATGGCTACACCTTC
cdr3_aa: CATSDSMKGYGYTF
d_call: NA
v_call: TRBV24-1
clone_size: few
j_call: TRBJ1-2

cdr3_nt: TGTGCCAGTAGTATCCCGGACAGAGAAGCTTTCTTT
cdr3_aa: CASSIPDREAFF
d_call: NA
v_call: TRBV19
clone_size: NA
j_call: TRBJ1-1

cdr3_nt: TGTGCCAGTTCGGCCGCTCAGCGGGGGGGCCCCACCGGGGAGCTGTTTTTT
cdr3_aa: CASSAAQRGGPTGELFF
d_call: TRBD2
v_call: TRBV11-3
clone_size: NA
j_call: TRBJ2-2

cdr3_nt: TGTGCCAGCAGCTTCCTACTAGGAGGGGCTACTAGCACAGATACGCAGTATTTT
cdr3_aa: CASSFLLGGATSTDTQYF
d_call: NA
v_call: TRBV7-2
clone_size: many
j_call: TRBJ2-3

cdr3_nt: TGTGCCAGCAGCTCCACCCGGGACAGGTCTGGCTACACCTTC
cdr3_aa: CASSSTRDRSGYTF
d_call: TRBD1
v_call: TRBV9
clone_size: NA
j_call: TRBJ1-2

cdr3_nt: TGTGCCAGCAGCTCATGGACAGGATGGATATATTTT
cdr3_aa: CASSSWTGWIYF
d_call: TRBD1
v_call: TRBV7-8
clone_size: NA
j_call: TRBJ1-3

cdr3_nt: TGTGCCAGTCGGCCGGGCGGGGGCCCGAACACCGGGGAGCTGTTTTTT
cdr3_aa: CASRPGGGPNTGELFF
d_call: NA
v_call: TRBV7-9
clone_size: few
j_call: TRBJ2-2

cdr3_nt: TGTGCCAGCAGCGAAATAACAGGACCAAACACTGAAGCTTTCTTT
cdr3_aa: CASSEITGPNTEAFF
d_call: NA
v_call: TRBV7-4
clone_size: NA
j_call: TRBJ1-1

cdr3_nt: TGTGCCACCAGTGATTTGCCTGATGTGGGCTACAATGAGCAGTTCTTC
cdr3_aa: CATSDLPDVGYNEQFF
d_call: NA
v_call: TRBV24-1
clone_size: NA
j_call: TRBJ2-1

cdr3_nt: TGTGCCAGTACTCTTCTGGGGAGCCAGACTGAAGCTTTCTTT
cdr3_aa: CASTLLGSQTEAFF
d_call: NA
v_call: TRBV19
clone_size: NA
j_call: TRBJ1-1

cdr3_nt: TGTGCCAGCAGTTACTCGAAGGGGACAGGGGATTTGAACACTGAAGCTTTCTTT
cdr3_aa: CASSYSKGTGDLNTEAFF
d_call: TRBD1
v_call: TRBV6-6
clone_size: NA
j_call: TRBJ1-1

cdr3_nt: TGTGACAGCAGCCAAGGGACTAGCGGGGGGGCGGGTGAGCAGTTCTTC
cdr3_aa: CDSSQGTSGGAGEQFF
d_call: TRBD2
v_call: TRBV12-3/TRBV12-4
clone_size: NA
j_call: TRBJ2-1

cdr3_nt: TGCAGTGCTCCCCAGAATGGGGTCAACGAGCAGTACTTC
cdr3_aa: CSAPQNGVNEQYF
d_call: NA
v_call: TRBV20-1
clone_size: NA
j_call: TRBJ2-7

cdr3_nt: TGTGCCAGCAGTGGTAAGGACAGGGGATCTCGGGAGCAGTACTTC
cdr3_aa: CASSGKDRGSREQYF
d_call: TRBD1
v_call: TRBV27
clone_size: NA
j_call: TRBJ2-7

cdr3_nt: TGCGCCACCCGAACGATGGGGAAAGAGACCCAGTACTTC
cdr3_aa: CATRTMGKETQYF
d_call: NA
v_call: TRBV10-2
clone_size: NA
j_call: TRBJ2-5

cdr3_nt: TGCAGCGTTGTCCCGGACAGGGGCTATGGCTACACCTTC
cdr3_aa: CSVVPDRGYGYTF
d_call: TRBD1
v_call: TRBV29-1
clone_size: NA
j_call: TRBJ1-2

cdr3_nt: TGTGCCAGCAGTTTATATGGGGGGCCGTTACCCGCGGATACGCAGTATTTT
cdr3_aa: CASSLYGGPLPADTQYF
d_call: NA
v_call: TRBV28
clone_size: few
j_call: TRBJ2-3

cdr3_nt: TGTGCTAGTGGGTGGACAGTGAGCACAGATACGCAGTATTTT
cdr3_aa: CASGWTVSTDTQYF
d_call: NA
v_call: TRBV12-5
clone_size: NA
j_call: TRBJ2-3

cdr3_nt: TGTGCCAGCTCCCCTGGCTACACCTTC
cdr3_aa: CASSPGYTF
d_call: NA
v_call: TRBV12-3/TRBV12-4
clone_size: few
j_call: TRBJ1-2

cdr3_nt: TGTGCCAGCAGCTTTCAACAGGCGTCTAGCACAGATACGCAGTATTTT
cdr3_aa: CASSFQQASSTDTQYF
d_call: NA
v_call: TRBV7-2
clone_size: many
j_call: TRBJ2-3

cdr3_nt: TGTGCCCCTAACCCCAGGACAGGGGACAAATCCTACAATGAGCAGTTCTTC
cdr3_aa: CAPNPRTGDKSYNEQFF
d_call: TRBD1
v_call: TRBV7-9
clone_size: many
j_call: TRBJ2-1

cdr3_nt: TGTGCCAGCAGCGTACGAGGCGGGAAGAATGAAAAACTGTTTTTT
cdr3_aa: CASSVRGGKNEKLFF
d_call: NA
v_call: TRBV7-9
clone_size: few
j_call: TRBJ1-4

cdr3_nt: TGTGCCAGCAGTTACTCTGAGGATACGCAGTATTTT
cdr3_aa: CASSYSEDTQYF
d_call: NA
v_call: TRBV6-5
clone_size: NA
j_call: TRBJ2-3

cdr3_nt: TGTGCCAGCTGGTGGGAGTACACTGAAGCTTTCTTT
cdr3_aa: CASWWEYTEAFF
d_call: NA
v_call: TRBV6-5
clone_size: NA
j_call: TRBJ1-1

cdr3_nt: TGTGCTAGTGGGGCCCAGGGGGTAGCAGATACGCAGTATTTT
cdr3_aa: CASGAQGVADTQYF
d_call: TRBD1
v_call: TRBV12-5
clone_size: NA
j_call: TRBJ2-3

cdr3_nt: TGTGCCAGTAGTATCCTCACAGGGCCCTACGAGCAGTACTTC
cdr3_aa: CASSILTGPYEQYF
d_call: NA
v_call: TRBV19
clone_size: few
j_call: TRBJ2-7

cdr3_nt: TGTGCCAGCAACCAACAGGGGGATAATCAGCCCCAGCATTTT
cdr3_aa: CASNQQGDNQPQHF
d_call: TRBD1
v_call: TRBV7-8
clone_size: NA
j_call: TRBJ1-5

cdr3_nt: TGTGCCAGTACTTATAGCGCAGACAATCCTAACACTGAAGCTTTCTTT
cdr3_aa: CASTYSADNPNTEAFF
d_call: NA
v_call: TRBV19
clone_size: NA
j_call: TRBJ1-1

cdr3_nt: TGTGCCAGCAGTCTCCCCGGGGGTGAGCAGTTCTTC
cdr3_aa: CASSLPGGEQFF
d_call: NA
v_call: TRBV12-3/TRBV12-4
clone_size: many
j_call: TRBJ2-1

cdr3_nt: TGTGCCAGCACTGAAGGCCCGGCGAACACCGGGGAGCTGTTTTTT
cdr3_aa: CASTEGPANTGELFF
d_call: NA
v_call: TRBV6-1
clone_size: NA
j_call: TRBJ2-2

cdr3_nt: TGTGCCAGCAGTTTCGTCCAAGGACCCAGCCCTCCCGGGGAGCTGTTTTTT
cdr3_aa: CASSFVQGPSPPGELFF
d_call: NA
v_call: TRBV27
clone_size: few
j_call: TRBJ2-2

cdr3_nt: TGTGCCAGCAGCTTAACAGGGGCACCCCTCCACTTT
cdr3_aa: CASSLTGAPLHF
d_call: TRBD1
v_call: TRBV11-2
clone_size: few
j_call: TRBJ1-6

cdr3_nt: TGTGCCAGTAGTATTTGGACTAGCGGGGGGCTCTCAGATACGCAGTATTTT
cdr3_aa: CASSIWTSGGLSDTQYF
d_call: TRBD2
v_call: TRBV19
clone_size: NA
j_call: TRBJ2-3

cdr3_nt: TGTGCCAGCAGCCAAGGACTAGCGGGGGGGGCCTCCTACAATGAGCAGTTCTTC
cdr3_aa: CASSQGLAGGASYNEQFF
d_call: TRBD2
v_call: TRBV4-2
clone_size: NA
j_call: TRBJ2-1